What follows are 28 T cell receptor beta chains derived from one specimen sequenced in a study of control samples from healthy donors and cancer patients. TCRdb's table, derived via immunoSEQ multiplex PCR, lists solely in-frame clones and lacks some. The sample yields approximately 220,000 clones, just under 95% seen once. Sequenced input: blood. These receptors originate from a man aged 50 or older in good health.

This clone has just a few counts. This sequence joins TRBV5-1 and TRBJ2-5; no clear D gene. Germline-derived CDR1 and CDR2 are SGHRS and YFSETQ. The ends were cut back, 4 bases at V and 0 bases at J, with 4 bases in the middle. The CDR3 contains 12 residues. This CDR3 reads CASSDYQETQYF. DNA of the CDR3: TGCGCCAGCAGCGACTACCAAGAGACCCAGTACTTC.

The sample holds one count of this clone. The chain uses TRBV30 and TRBJ2-7; 12 positions agree with TRBD1. The J segment lost 4 bases and the V segment lost 2 bases, leaving 3 bases of the junction unmatched. Germline V gene data show CDR1 as GTSNPN and CDR2 as SVGIG (reference sequence). The CDR3 has 14 amino acids. In DNA form, the CDR3 reads TGTGCCTGGAGTCCGGGACAGGGGGCTTACGAGCAGTACTTC. It codes for CAWSPGQGAYEQYF.

The chain uses TRBV18 and TRBJ1-2; a possible D gene is TRBD1 (6 bases). The CDR3 runs to 14 residues. Germline CDR1 and CDR2: KGHSH and LQKENI. The V gene lost 3 bases and the J gene lost 5 bases, with 13 bases spanning the gap. The CDR3 sequence: CASSPGRGSYGYTF. The DNA of the CDR3 is TGTGCCAGCTCACCGGGCAGGGGTTCGTATGGCTACACCTTC.

This clone occurred a few times. This rearrangement joins TRBV7-3 to TRBJ1-2, with TRBD1 as a possible D gene (5 bases). V was cut by 5 bases and J by 4 bases, with 17 bases left in between. The CDR3 length is 15 residues. CDR1 SGHTA and CDR2 FQGTGA come from the germline V gene. CDR3 coding DNA: TGTGCCAGCAGCCCTTCCTTCGGGGCAGCCTATGGCTACACCTTC. This encodes CASSPSFGAAYGYTF.

V usage is TRBV11-2 and J usage is TRBJ1-1; no firm D call. Germline CDR1 SGHAT, CDR2 FQNNGV. The CDR3 totals 15 residues. V lost 0 bases and J 3 bases, leaving 11 bases between the germline ends. The CDR3 sequence is CASSLESDFYTEAFF. The CDR3 DNA is TGTGCCAGCAGCTTAGAGTCAGATTTTTACACTGAAGCTTTCTTT.

DNA of the CDR3: TGTGCCAGCAGCGTAGATAGCGGGGGGGCCGATACGCAGTATTTT. Its protein is CASSVDSGGADTQYF. This rearrangement joins TRBV9 to TRBJ2-3; TRBD2 matches 11 bases. Losses at the gene ends were 0 bases for V and 6 bases for J; bases not matched to a gene: 3. The V gene's germline CDR1 is SGDLS and CDR2 YYNGEE. This CDR3 region has 15 residues. The full variable domain, with the rest looked up from reference TRBV9 and TRBJ2-3, is DSGVTQTPKHLITATGQRVTLRCSPRSGDLSVYWYQQSLDQGLQFLIQYYNGEERAKGNILERFSAQQFPDLHSELNLSSLELGDSALYFCASSVDSGGADTQYFGPGTRLTVL.

The chain is built from TRBV24-1 and TRBJ2-2; D is possibly TRBD1 or TRBD2 (5 bases each). Trimming shortened V by 3 bases and J by 0 bases, and 13 bases separated the two germline ends. Germline V gives CDR1 KGHDR, CDR2 SFDVKD. The CDR3 consists of 17 residues. CDR3 nucleotides: TGTGCCACCAGTGATCCTACGGGGCGGCCGAACACCGGGGAGCTGTTTTTT. This encodes CATSDPTGRPNTGELFF.

This clone was seen only once. The chain employs TRBV19 and TRBJ2-1; no clear D gene. This CDR3 comprises 13 residues. CDR1 and CDR2 (germline): LNHDA, SQIVND (reference sequence). V dropped 2 bases and J dropped 7 bases, with 9 bases sitting between them. The chain's CDR3 is CASSITAFNEQFF. CDR3 coding DNA: TGTGCCAGTAGTATAACAGCCTTTAATGAGCAGTTCTTC.

The chain combines TRBV2 with TRBJ2-4; D is tentatively TRBD1 or TRBD2 (5 bases each). The germline gives CDR1 SNHLY, CDR2 FYNNEI. The germline V and J ends were trimmed by 3 bases and 9 bases, with 15 bases remaining between them. CDR3 length: 14 residues. The CDR3 loop is CASSEGQGEAIQYF. In nucleotides, the CDR3 is TGTGCCAGCAGTGAGGGGCAGGGAGAGGCCATTCAGTACTTC.

CDR3 residues: CASSSLAGLKNEQFF. The CDR3 bases are TGTGCCAGCAGCTCCTTAGCGGGGTTAAAGAATGAGCAGTTCTTC. The V and J genes are TRBV7-9 and TRBJ2-1, with TRBD2 matching over 8 bases. Germline CDR1 SEHNR, CDR2 FQNEAQ (reference sequence). This CDR3 has 15 residues. V lost 4 bases, J lost 7 bases, and 9 bases stayed unmatched.

The chain uses TRBV28 and TRBJ1-4, with D possibly matching TRBD1 (5 bases). Germline CDR1 reads MDHEN; CDR2 reads SYDVKM. This CDR3 is 14 amino acids long. Trimming cost V 8 bases and J 8 bases, with 18 bases left between them. This CDR3 is CASGTTALGEKLFF. DNA for the CDR3: TGTGCCAGCGGAACGACAGCTCTTGGCGAAAAACTGTTTTTT.

This chain connects TRBV5-4 to TRBJ1-1; D perhaps matches TRBD1 (6 bases). Between the trimmed V and J ends, which lost 0 bases and 11 bases, there was a span of 14 bases. CDR1 SGHNT and CDR2 YYREEE come from the germline V gene (reference sequence). This CDR3 region has 13 residues. The CDR3 loop reads CASSLELQGGAFF. CDR3 coding DNA: TGTGCCAGCAGCTTGGAGCTACAGGGAGGGGCTTTCTTT.

The chain is built from TRBV4-1 and TRBJ2-2; 9 nucleotides agree with TRBD2. The germline V gene encodes CDR1 MGHRA and CDR2 YSYEKL. The CDR3 is made up of 16 amino acids. V was pared by 4 bases and J by 1 base, with 4 bases of the junction left unmatched. CDR3 amino acids: CASSPPLAGNTGELFF. DNA of the CDR3: TGCGCCAGCAGCCCACCACTAGCGGGGAACACCGGGGAGCTGTTTTTT.

This chain joins TRBV12-2 and TRBJ1-2. TRBV12-2 is noted as a pseudogene. The CDR3 covers 14 residues. The CDR3, as DNA: TGTGCAAGTCGTGGGGAGGATCAGGACTATGGCTACACCTTC. Translation: CASRGEDQDYGYTF.

The V call is TRBV10-1, the J call TRBJ2-7; D remains ambiguous. Germline V gene data show CDR1 as WNHNN and CDR2 as SYGVQD (reference sequence). Trimming cost V 2 bases and J 5 bases, with 4 bases left between them. This CDR3 has 11 amino acids. The CDR3 region is CASSENNEQYF. CDR3 nucleotide sequence: TGCGCCAGCAGTGAGAATAACGAGCAGTACTTC.

The V and J genes are TRBV28 and TRBJ1-4; D not certain. CDR3 length equals 16 residues. Trimming left V 7 bases short and J 8 bases short, with 23 bases between. CDR1 is MDHEN, CDR2 SYDVKM, per germline. CDR3 nucleotide sequence: TGTGCCAGCAAGGAAGCAGGCCGAACCCGCGGGGAAAAACTGTTTTTT. It codes for CASKEAGRTRGEKLFF.

The count of this clone is one. This sequence joins TRBV5-1 and TRBJ2-6, with 7 bases fitting TRBD1. The V segment lost 4 bases and the J segment 4 bases; nucleotides outside the gene matches: 5. Germline V CDR1 and CDR2: SGHRS, YFSETQ. The CDR3 loop spans 15 amino acids. The DNA for the CDR3 is TGCGCCAGCAGCCCGACAGGGACCGGGGCCAACGTCCTGACTTTC. This encodes CASSPTGTGANVLTF.

The chain joins TRBV5-1 to TRBJ2-7, with a possible D match to TRBD1 (5 bases). V lost 4 bases and J 0 bases, leaving 14 bases between the germline ends. The CDR3 is made up of 15 amino acids. Looked up from germline, CDR1 is SGHRS and CDR2 is YFSETQ. Here the CDR3 DNA reads TGCGCCAGCAGCCGGACCCCGACAGCCTCCTACGAGCAGTACTTC. It codes for CASSRTPTASYEQYF.

V usage is TRBV15 and J usage is TRBJ1-4, with D perhaps matching TRBD1 (5 bases). CDR3 length equals 13 residues. Looked up from germline, CDR1 is LNHNV and CDR2 is YYDKDF (reference sequence). V gave up 8 bases and J gave up 4 bases, with 11 bases separating them. CDR3 sequence reads: CATVGTSNEKLFF. The CDR3 region has the DNA TGTGCCACCGTTGGGACGAGTAATGAAAAACTGTTTTTT.

The chain is built from TRBV20-1 and TRBJ1-1; D gene unclear. The CDR3 length is 11 residues. The germline V gene encodes CDR1 DFQATT and CDR2 SNEGSKA (reference sequence). V was pared by 2 bases and J by 5 bases, with 6 bases between. The CDR3 DNA reads as TGCAGTGCTAGATTGGGAACTGAAGCTTTCTTT. Its protein product is CSARLGTEAFF.

This sequence joins TRBV11-2 and TRBJ2-1, with a possible D match to TRBD2 (6 bases). CDR3 length: 15 amino acids. Per germline, CDR1 SGHAT and CDR2 FQNNGV. Trimming took off 2 bases at V and 5 bases at J, with 13 bases between the two ends. The CDR3, as DNA: TGTGCCAGCAGCTTAATCGGGTGGGGGGACAATGAGCAGTTCTTC. It translates to CASSLIGWGDNEQFF.

This chain uses TRBV19 with TRBJ2-1; 11 bases are shared with TRBD1. Trimming removed 4 bases from V and 6 bases from J; junction bases left unmatched: 8. Germline loops: CDR1 LNHDA, CDR2 SQIVND (reference sequence). The CDR3 is 16 residues long. The chain's CDR3 is CASSTFGQGAGNEQFF. CDR3 sequence (DNA): TGTGCCAGTAGTACGTTCGGACAGGGGGCTGGCAATGAGCAGTTCTTC.

The gene calls are TRBV4-1 and TRBJ1-2; the D gene is possibly TRBD1 (5 bases). Germline values: CDR1 MGHRA, CDR2 YSYEKL. V was shortened by 0 bases and J by 4 bases, with 15 bases between the two germline ends. The CDR3 is 16 amino acids. CDR3 in amino acids: CASSQEGTGPVYGYTF. CDR3 coding DNA: TGCGCCAGCAGCCAAGAAGGGACGGGGCCAGTCTATGGCTACACCTTC.

The V gene is TRBV5-1, the J gene TRBJ1-1; TRBD1 might be the D (5 bases). The CDR3 loop spans 14 amino acids. Germline values: CDR1 SGHRS, CDR2 YFSETQ. V lost 2 bases to trimming and J lost 5 bases, with 13 bases between them. The CDR3 DNA reads as TGCGCCAGCAGCTTAACGGGGACGAGGACTGAAGCTTTCTTT. As protein: CASSLTGTRTEAFF.

The chain carries TRBV4-3 and TRBJ2-5, with D unresolved. The V gene lost 1 base and the J gene lost 2 bases, with 11 bases spanning the gap. Germline V CDR1 and CDR2: LGHNA, YSLEER. The length of the CDR3 is 15 residues. The CDR3 nucleotides read TGCGCCAGCAGCCAAGTGACACTGGGGCAAGAGACCCAGTACTTC. Encoded protein: CASSQVTLGQETQYF.

V usage is TRBV2 and J usage is TRBJ2-7; maybe TRBD1 (6 bases). V gave up 5 bases and J gave up 3 bases, with 17 bases separating them. The CDR3 is made up of 15 amino acids. The germline V gene has CDR1 SNHLY and CDR2 FYNNEI. This chain's CDR3 is CASSPSSGHGYEQYF. The DNA of the CDR3 is TGTGCCAGCAGTCCCAGTTCGGGACACGGCTACGAGCAGTACTTC.

The CDR3 loop is CASSQNRVRLNQPQHF. The DNA for the CDR3 is TGTGCCAGCAGTCAAAACAGGGTTCGGCTCAATCAGCCCCAGCATTTT. J is TRBJ1-5 and V is TRBV6-2 or TRBV6-3, with D possibly matching TRBD1 (6 bases). V lost 5 bases, J lost 3 bases, and 17 bases lay in between. This CDR3 is 16 amino acids long. The germline CDR1 and CDR2 sequences are MNHEY and SVGEGT.

The CDR3 coding sequence is TGTGCCACCAGTGTCGAGCGGGGGGGCCGGAATGAGCAGTTCTTC. This codes for CATSVERGGRNEQFF. V is TRBV24-1 and J is TRBJ2-1; 10 bases are a match to TRBD2. The CDR3 is made up of 15 amino acids. The trim removed 5 bases at V and 7 bases at J, leaving 7 bases unmatched. CDR1 is KGHDR, CDR2 SFDVKD, per germline.